This T cell receptor (beta chain) appears in the sequencing data of a study of shared clonotypes between healthy human individuals. Study context: The study drew on a couple of women and a few men aged 18 to 49 as donors.

The assay ran at deep level. The repertoire was sequenced with immunoSEQ multiplex PCR; TCRdb's copy has only in-frame clones and lacks some. Found here are 650,000 to 800,000 clones, 55% to 80% of them singletons; the top ten hold approximately 2%. Looked up from germline, CDR1 is MDHEN and CDR2 is SYDVKM. J lost 5 bases, V lost 6 bases, and 8 bases had no gene match. The CDR3 is 15 residues long. The receptor comes from a woman between 25 and 40 years old in good health. This chain connects TRBV28 to TRBJ2-2, with TRBD1 identical over 8 bases. Sequencing was carried out using memory CD4+ T cells sorted from blood. Specified subset: CD45RA-negative fraction. CDR3 amino acids: CASSSGTGGTGELFF. DNA of the CDR3: TGTGCCAGCAGCTCCGGGACAGGCGGAACCGGGGAGCTGTTTTTT.